This T cell receptor (beta chain) was recovered during a study of post-analysis software for immune sequencing data. Study-level information: Clinical courses comprised relapsing-remitting, secondary progressive and progressive-relapsing multiple sclerosis.

Prepared libraries of TCR beta cDNA carried unique molecular identifiers. MiXCR was run by TCRdb on the PCR reads, yielding one entry per CDR3 protein. The repertoire includes 600,000 to 700,000 distinct CDR3 sequences, roughly three fifths of them detected once, and 11% sits in the top ten. CDR3 length: 14 residues. Germline V CDR1 and CDR2: MNHEY, SMNVEV (reference sequence). The V and J ends lost 2 bases and 5 bases respectively, with 10 bases between them. As to this clonotype: The antigen is unknown.

Notes on the study in general: Comparison of patients with controls showed about 5 TRBV segments more frequent in patients, TRBV5-6, TRBV5-1 and TRBV20-1 among them. In multiple sclerosis, normalized Chao1 diversity was significantly below that of controls.

The receptor's source is a girl aged 2 to 10 with multiple sclerosis. The chain recombines TRBV27 with TRBJ1-5; D call uncertain. Sequencing used blood. CDR3 sequence (DNA): TGTGCCAGCAGTTTACAAGGTATCGATCAGCCCCAGCATTTT. Translated: CASSLQGIDQPQHF.